These T cell receptor beta chains were read from a single sample in a study of tumor-infiltrating lymphocytes in primary liver carcinoma. MiXCR, applied by TCRdb to the multiplex PCR reads, yields one record per CDR3 protein. The table has over 40,000 distinct CDR3 sequences, about 80% seen once. The material sequenced was liver tumor tissue from sampling region 5. These receptor sequences come from a man aged 35 to 55 with primary liver carcinoma and hepatitis B virus infection. The CDR3 runs from the conserved cysteine through the conserved F or W. D genes are given only for firm matches. Size values are once, few and many counts, or a class for expanded clones, and some rows have none.

TRBJ2-1,TRBV6-1,.,once,CASSDRTKSSYREQFF,TGTGCCAGCAGTGACCGGACAAAAAGCTCCTACAGAGAGCAGTTCTTC
TRBJ2-3,TRBV11-1,.,.,CASGSGGSTVGARKDTQYF,TGTGCCAGCGGCTCTGGGGGAAGCACTGTTGGAGCCCGCAAAGATACGCAGTATTTC
TRBJ2-7,TRBV28,.,.,CASSSRRRDRSYKQYF,TGTGCCAGCAGCTCTCGGCGTAGGGACCGCTCCTACAAGCAGTACTTC
TRBJ2-6,TRBV7-2,.,few,CASSSNPGANVLTF,TGTGCCAGCAGCTCAAATCCTGGGGCCAACGTCCTGACTTTC
TRBJ1-2,TRBV7-8,TRBD1,.,CDSSFGDSPNGYTF,TGTGACAGCAGCTTCGGGGACAGCCCAAATGGCTACACCTTC
TRBJ2-7,TRBV7-2,TRBD2,many,CASSLVGGRVAYEQYF,TGTGCCAGCAGCTTAGTCGGCGGGAGGGTGGCCTACGAGCAGTACTTC
TRBJ1-5,TRBV6-5,.,.,CASSPDKGRDQPQHF,TGTGCCAGCAGCCCGGACAAGGGCCGTGATCAGCCCCAGCATTTT
TRBJ2-3,TRBV6-5,TRBD2,.,CASSSILLSGGTDTKYF,TGTGCCAGCAGTTCAATCCTCCTAAGCGGGGGGACAGATACGAAGTATTTT
TRBJ2-1,TRBV11-1,TRBD2,.,CASSLYHIAGGSYNEQFF,TGTGCCAGCAGCTTATACCACATCGCGGGAGGGTCCTACAATGAGCAGTTCTTC
TRBJ1-3,TRBV6-1,.,.,CTSLRRESGNIIYF,TGTACCAGCCTCCGCAGGGAATCCGGAAACATCATATATTTT
TRBJ2-5,TRBV6-2/TRBV6-3,TRBD2,.,CASSWPQAGGMGTHYF,TGTGCCAGTAGTTGGCCTCAAGCGGGAGGAATGGGGACCCATTACTTC
TRBJ2-2,TRBV11-1,.,.,CASSFLDTVELFF,TGTGCCAGCAGTTTTTTGGACACCGTGGAGCTGTTTTTT
TRBJ2-7,TRBV7-8,.,.,CASISSYEQYF,TGTGCCAGCATATCATCCTACGAGCAGTACTTC
TRBJ1-1,TRBV13,.,medium-sized,CASSTRGGGAFF,TGTGCCAGCAGCACCAGGGGTGGTGGAGCTTTCTTT
TRBJ2-6,TRBV28,.,many,CASSSPAGANVLTF,TGTGCCAGCAGCTCCCCCGCTGGGGCCAACGTCCTGACTTTC
TRBJ2-4,TRBV30,TRBD1,once,CAWNVLRTGTIQYF,TGTGCCTGGAATGTACTCAGGACAGGGACCATTCAGTACTTC
TRBJ2-7,TRBV30,.,many,CAWSQRGNLLKPSYEQYF,TGTGCCTGGAGCCAAAGGGGAAATCTTTTGAAACCCTCCTACGAGCAGTACTTC
TRBJ2-1,TRBV11-1,TRBD2,.,CASSLSRGLTVNEQLF,TGTGCCAGCAGCTTAAGTAGGGGACTAACGGTTAATGAGCAGCTCTTC
TRBJ2-2,TRBV10-1,.,.,CASSRISGELFF,TGCGCCAGCAGTCGGATAAGCGGGGAGCTGTTTTTT
TRBJ2-7,TRBV11-2,.,.,CASSPRRYEQYF,TGTGCCAGCAGTCCCAGGAGGTACGAGCAGTACTTC
TRBJ2-1,TRBV6-2/TRBV6-3,TRBD2,many,CASSYAGLASYNEQFF,TGTGCCAGCAGTTACGCGGGACTAGCGTCTTACAATGAGCAGTTCTTC
TRBJ2-1,TRBV28,TRBD2,once,CASSFMGGYNEQFF,TGTGCCAGCAGTTTTATGGGAGGGTACAATGAGCAGTTCTTC
TRBJ1-1,TRBV2,.,many,CASSTGANTEAFF,TGTGCCAGCAGTACTGGTGCAAACACTGAAGCTTTCTTT
TRBJ2-3,TRBV4-2,.,.,CAGSQGGRSTDTQYF,TGTGCCGGCAGCCAAGGAGGGAGGAGCACAGATACGCAGTATTTT
TRBJ2-1,TRBV12-3/TRBV12-4,TRBD2,.,CASNFGGSSYNEQFF,TGTGCCAGCAACTTTGGCGGGAGCTCCTACAATGAGCAGTTCTTC
TRBJ2-1,TRBV4-2,.,.,CASIQELETHEQFF,TGTGCCAGTATCCAAGAACTAGAAACGCATGAGCAGTTCTTC
TRBJ2-5,TRBV7-9,.,.,CTSSPWGGKGGTQYF,TGTACCAGCAGCCCCTGGGGTGGAAAAGGGGGGACCCAGTACTTC
TRBJ1-2,TRBV5-5,.,.,CATSPHPDRTNYGYAF,TGTGCCACCAGCCCTCACCCGGATAGAACTAACTATGGCTACGCCTTC
TRBJ2-2,TRBV19,TRBD1,.,CASKSRGQNTGELFF,TGTGCCAGTAAGTCCAGGGGGCAGAACACCGGGGAGCTGTTTTTT
TRBJ2-7,TRBV2,.,.,CACSEALQATF,TGTGCCTGCAGTGAAGCGCTCCAGGCTACTTTC
TRBJ2-7,TRBV28,.,.,CASDPETPTPRCF,TGTGCCAGCGACCCTGAGACCCCCACCCCTCGGTGCTTC
TRBJ1-2,TRBV4-1,.,medium-sized,CASTDQGQSNYGYTF,TGCGCCAGCACCGACCAGGGACAATCTAACTATGGCTACACCTTC
TRBJ1-1,TRBV28,.,.,CASSLVTTWNTEAFF,TGTGCCAGCAGTTTAGTAACAACATGGAACACTGAAGCTTTCTTT
TRBJ2-7,TRBV7-9,TRBD2,.,CASSLVGAGEQSF,TGTGCCAGCAGCTTAGTAGGAGCGGGGGAGCAGTCCTTC
TRBJ1-1,TRBV12-3/TRBV12-4,.,.,CASSWTVLSMITEVFF,TGTGCCAGCAGCTGGACGGTACTTTCGATGATCACTGAAGTTTTCTTT
TRBJ2-3,TRBV14,TRBD2,.,CVSSQDRTSEVVSTYTQYF,TGTGTCAGCAGCCAAGACCGGACTAGCGAGGTTGTTAGCACATATACGCAGTATTTT
TRBJ1-1,TRBV12-3/TRBV12-4,.,.,CASTPGWQNTEAFF,TGTGCCAGCACCCCCGGATGGCAGAACACTGAGGCTTTCTTT
TRBJ1-2,TRBV6-6,.,.,CASSRGMGAQYGYTF,TGTGCCAGCAGTCGTGGAATGGGCGCTCAATATGGTTACACATTC
TRBJ1-1,TRBV13,.,many,CASSSKTGSKTEAFF,TGTGCCAGCAGCTCGAAAACAGGGAGTAAAACTGAAGCTTTCTTT
TRBJ1-2,TRBV28,TRBD1,many,CASSGPGQGFRYTF,TGTGCCAGCTCCGGCCCGGGACAGGGGTTTCGCTACACCTTC
TRBJ2-1,TRBV6-4,.,.,CASPGHNYNEQFF,TGTGCCAGTCCGGGGCACAACTACAATGAGCAGTTCTTC
TRBJ2-1,TRBV15,.,few,CATSRSDGGNYNEQFF,TGTGCCACCAGCAGATCAGACGGAGGAAACTACAATGAGCAGTTCTTC
TRBJ2-6,TRBV6-5,TRBD1,few,CASSRSWTGPLSGANVLTF,TGTGCCAGCAGCCGATCCTGGACAGGGCCCTTATCTGGGGCCAACGTCCTGACTTTC
TRBJ2-1,TRBV6-5,.,once,CAGSYVDAQFF,TGTGCCGGCAGTTACGTTGATGCGCAGTTCTTC
TRBJ1-1,TRBV11-3,.,.,CVSSIALNTEAFF,TGTGTCAGCAGCATAGCACTTAACACTGAAGCTTTCTTT